This TCR beta chain originates from a study of post-analysis software for immune sequencing data. The wider study: Several disease courses (relapsing-remitting, secondary progressive and progressive-relapsing) of multiple sclerosis were included.

Libraries were made from TCR beta cDNA, and they carried unique molecular identifiers. Each CDR3 protein is one row after TCRdb ran MiXCR on the PCR reads. The sample holds more than 500,000 distinct CDR3 sequences, 30% to 40% seen once. Points on this clonotype: Its antigen is unknown.

The CDR3 is 15 amino acids. The germline V gene encodes CDR1 MRHNA and CDR2 SNTAGT. The germline V and J ends were trimmed by 3 bases and 0 bases, with 10 bases remaining between them. Study-level points and caveats: Batch-matched samples strongly co-clustered by F measure. Higher frequency in patients than in controls was seen for a handful of TRBV segments, with TRBV5-6, TRBV5-1 and TRBV20-1 among them.

This clonotype originated in a girl younger than 18 with multiple sclerosis. The sample comprised blood. The chain links TRBV6-4 to TRBJ2-3; D not resolved. CDR3 protein: CASSESFSSTDTQYF. The CDR3, as DNA: TGTGCCAGCAGTGAGTCTTTCTCTAGCACAGATACGCAGTATTTT.